The 23 T cell receptor beta chains reported below all come from one sample, sequenced in a study of shared clonotypes between healthy human individuals. Measured with immunoSEQ multiplex PCR; TCRdb has only the in-frame clones, and not every one. Among roughly 1.5 million clones listed, 95% to 99% were seen once. Sequencing input: naive CD4+ T cells sorted from blood. Subset here: CD45RA+ positively selected. The receptors were gathered from a man aged 25 to 45 in good health.

This clone was recorded once. The rearrangement uses TRBV12-5 and TRBJ2-4; TRBD1 matches 11 bases. Germline CDR1 and CDR2: LGHNT and FRNRAP. V was clipped by 6 bases and J by 0 bases; unmatched bases: 1. CDR3 length equals 15 residues. Here the CDR3 DNA reads TGTGCTAGTGGGGGACAGGGGGTAGCCAAAAACATTCAGTACTTC. Translation: CASGGQGVAKNIQYF.

The gene calls are TRBV7-2 and TRBJ1-1; TRBD1 aligns across 7 bases. This CDR3 has 13 amino acids. Germline V CDR1 and CDR2: SGHTA, FQGNSA. The V gene end was trimmed by 2 bases and the J gene end by 7 bases; junction bases not matched to a gene: 4. CDR3 in DNA: TGTGCCAGCAGCTTACACCGGGACAGTGAAGCTTTCTTT. Amino acids: CASSLHRDSEAFF.

The chain links TRBV19 to TRBJ1-2; D uncertain. Trimming stripped 1 base from V and 3 bases from J, with 9 bases between. The CDR3 extends over 14 amino acids. Germline CDR1 reads LNHDA; CDR2 reads SQIVND (reference sequence). CDR3 DNA: TGTGCCAGTAGTATAGTTACGGCAGACTATGGCTACACCTTC. Encoded protein: CASSIVTADYGYTF.

The gene calls are TRBV28 and TRBJ2-7, with 9 bases that match TRBD1. CDR1 and CDR2 (germline): MDHEN, SYDVKM. This CDR3 spans 16 amino acids. Germline trimming cut 9 bases from V and 4 bases from J; bases unmatched to any gene: 16. CDR3: CASYPPRGQGSYEQYF. CDR3 DNA sequence: TGTGCCAGTTATCCCCCACGGGGACAGGGATCTTACGAGCAGTACTTC.

The genes are TRBV18 and TRBJ1-3; TRBD1 agrees at 8 bases. V trimming: 1 base; J trimming: 4 bases; junction bases outside the gene matches: 3. Germline CDR1 is KGHSH and CDR2 is LQKENI. The CDR3 is made up of 15 amino acids. The CDR3 reads CASSPLDRGGNTIYF. CDR3 nucleotides: TGTGCCAGCTCACCACTAGACAGGGGAGGAAACACCATATATTTT. Using reference TRBV18 and TRBJ1-3 for the parts outside the CDR3, the full variable domain is NAGVMQNPRHLVRRRGQEARLRCSPMKGHSHVYWYRQLPEEGLKFMVYLQKENIIDESGMPKERFSAEFPKEGPSILRIQQVVRGDSAAYFCASSPLDRGGNTIYFGEGSWLTVV.

The genes are TRBV5-6 and TRBJ2-3, with 8 positions matching TRBD2. The length of the CDR3 is 15 residues. Germline values: CDR1 SGHDT, CDR2 YYEEEE. J was trimmed by 3 bases and V by 2 bases; bases with no gene match: 5. The CDR3 region is CASSLGSGRTDTQYF. The CDR3 bases are TGTGCCAGCAGCTTAGGAAGCGGGAGAACAGATACGCAGTATTTT.

The chain has TRBV18 and TRBJ2-2; unclear D gene. V lost 6 bases and J 0 bases, leaving 8 bases between the germline ends. Germline CDR1 KGHSH, CDR2 LQKENI. The CDR3 extends over 14 amino acids. The CDR3 here is CASSPQANTGELFF. CDR3 sequence (DNA): TGTGCCAGCTCGCCCCAAGCGAACACCGGGGAGCTGTTTTTT.

The J gene is TRBJ1-3, the V gene TRBV9; D gene uncertain. The germline V gene encodes CDR1 SGDLS and CDR2 YYNGEE. The V and J ends lost 5 bases and 0 bases respectively, with 12 bases between them. This CDR3 has 15 residues. CDR3 sequence: CASRPDGDSGNTIYF. The CDR3 DNA is TGTGCCAGCAGGCCAGACGGCGACTCTGGAAACACCATATATTTT.

The chain recombines TRBV2 with TRBJ2-5; perhaps TRBD1 as D (5 bases). The V gene lost 7 bases and the J gene lost 5 bases, with 11 bases spanning the gap. Germline CDR1 reads SNHLY; CDR2 reads FYNNEI. This CDR3 comprises 12 residues. CDR3: CASIGDGETQYF. The DNA for the CDR3 is TGTGCCAGCATAGGGGATGGGGAGACCCAGTACTTC. The whole variable domain, remainder taken from reference TRBV2 and TRBJ2-5, is EPEVTQTPSHQVTQMGQEVILRCVPISNHLYFYWYRQILGQKVEFLVSFYNNEISEKSEIFDDQFSVERPDGSNFTLKIRSTKLEDSAMYFCASIGDGETQYFGPGTRLLVL.

To note about this clone: The same CDR3 also results from other DNA sequences found in this sample. The chain has TRBV5-5 and TRBJ2-7; D gene ambiguous. V was cut by 0 bases and J by 2 bases, with 3 bases left in between. In germline, CDR1 is SGHKS, CDR2 YYEKEE (reference sequence). The CDR3 is 12 amino acids. The CDR3 loop is CASSLATYEQYF. CDR3 coding DNA: TGTGCCAGCAGCTTGGCGACCTACGAGCAGTACTTC.

The V and J genes are TRBV5-1 and TRBJ2-5; D unclear. CDR3 length: 12 amino acids. Germline CDR1 reads SGHRS; CDR2 reads YFSETQ. Trimming pared 4 bases from V and 5 bases from J, leaving 9 bases between. CDR3 residues: CASSPQGETQYF. The DNA for the CDR3 is TGCGCCAGCAGCCCGCAAGGGGAGACCCAGTACTTC.

This clone was found once. The genes are TRBV28 and TRBJ1-2; 9 bases align to TRBD1. J gave up 7 bases and V 5 bases, and 8 bases lay outside the gene matches. There are 14 residues in the CDR3. The V gene's germline CDR1 is MDHEN and CDR2 SYDVKM. CDR3 amino acids: CASSDGQGKGGYTF. As DNA, the CDR3 is TGTGCCAGCAGTGATGGACAGGGGAAAGGTGGCTACACCTTC.

This chain uses TRBV6-6 with TRBJ2-1; D is possibly TRBD1 or TRBD2 (5 bases each). This CDR3 has 13 residues. V dropped 7 bases and J dropped 4 bases, with 11 bases sitting between them. The germline V gene has CDR1 MNHNY and CDR2 SVGAGI (reference sequence). CDR3 in amino acids: CASNRDAYNEQFF. In DNA, the CDR3 is TGTGCCAGCAATCGGGACGCTTACAATGAGCAGTTCTTC.

The chain recombines TRBV5-1 with TRBJ1-4, with TRBD1 as a possible D gene (6 bases). The CDR3 has 13 amino acids. V was trimmed by 2 bases and J by 8 bases, leaving 10 bases between them. CDR1 and CDR2 from the germline V gene are SGHRS and YFSETQ. CDR3: CASSFSGDEKLFF. CDR3 sequence (DNA): TGCGCCAGCAGCTTTTCAGGGGACGAAAAACTGTTTTTT.

The chain links TRBV25-1 to TRBJ1-4; the D is unclear. The CDR3 is made up of 12 amino acids. Deletions cut 7 bases from V and 4 bases from J, with 7 bases between. The germline V gene has CDR1 MGHDK and CDR2 SYGVNS. The CDR3 is CASTGLNEKLFF. The DNA of the CDR3 is TGTGCCAGCACCGGGCTTAATGAAAAACTGTTTTTT.

J is TRBJ1-4 and V is TRBV7-9; TRBD1 is a possible D gene (6 bases). There are 15 residues in the CDR3. V lost 5 bases and J lost 6, with 16 bases in between. CDR1 is SEHNR, CDR2 FQNEAQ, per germline (reference sequence). The CDR3 nucleotides read TGTGCCAGCAGCGAACAGGGACGAGCGGATGAAAAACTGTTTTTT. Amino acids: CASSEQGRADEKLFF.

The chain uses TRBV7-9 and TRBJ2-5, with 8 bases fitting TRBD2. Looked up from germline, CDR1 is SEHNR and CDR2 is FQNEAQ (reference sequence). The ends lost 0 bases at V and 5 bases at J; junction bases unmatched: 11. The CDR3 contains 17 residues. The CDR3 bases are TGTGCCAGCAGCTTAGCGCGGGGGGCAGCCTCAGGGGAGACCCAGTACTTC. It specifies CASSLARGAASGETQYF.

This sequence joins TRBV4-1 and TRBJ2-7; D call uncertain. The germline gives CDR1 MGHRA, CDR2 YSYEKL. The CDR3 extends over 14 amino acids. Trimming took off 3 bases at V and 6 bases at J, with 15 bases between the two ends. CDR3 in DNA: TGCGCCAGCAGCCAGCCCCCTAGTACGGGCGAGCAGTACTTC. Protein product: CASSQPPSTGEQYF.

V is TRBV9 and J is TRBJ2-1; 11 bases match TRBD1. Trimming at V came to 2 bases and at J to 8 bases, leaving 9 bases not matched to a gene. Germline values: CDR1 SGDLS, CDR2 YYNGEE. The CDR3 has 16 amino acids. CDR3: CASSVISGQGGDEQFF. The CDR3 DNA is TGTGCCAGCAGCGTCATATCGGGACAGGGGGGCGATGAGCAGTTCTTC.

The rearrangement links TRBV28 to TRBJ1-2, with D possibly being TRBD1 (5 bases). Germline V CDR1 and CDR2: MDHEN, SYDVKM. CDR3 length equals 15 residues. The germline V and J ends were trimmed by 4 bases and 0 bases, with 12 bases remaining between them. The CDR3 reads CASSSPGLPNYGYTF. In nucleotides, the CDR3 is TGTGCCAGCAGTTCTCCGGGACTGCCTAACTATGGCTACACCTTC.

The rearrangement joins TRBV4-2 to TRBJ2-5; 12 bases match TRBD2. CDR1 and CDR2 from the germline V gene are LGHNA and YNFKEQ. V trimming: 0 bases; J trimming: 4 bases; junction bases outside the gene matches: 3. The CDR3 extends over 16 amino acids. This chain's CDR3 is CASSQDELAGGETQYF. For the CDR3, the DNA is TGTGCCAGCAGCCAAGATGAACTAGCGGGAGGAGAGACCCAGTACTTC.

The chain has TRBV10-3 and TRBJ1-1; D may be TRBD1 (6 bases). Germline-derived CDR1 and CDR2 are ENHRY and SYGVKD. This CDR3 is built from 14 residues. V was trimmed by 6 bases and J by 4 bases, leaving 15 bases between them. CDR3 residues: CAISITGLVTEAFF. The CDR3 bases are TGTGCCATCAGCATAACAGGGCTGGTCACTGAAGCTTTCTTT.

The J gene is TRBJ1-5, the V gene TRBV18; maybe TRBD1 (6 bases). Trimming left V 0 bases short and J 9 bases short, with 15 bases between. The CDR3 consists of 15 residues. Germline values: CDR1 KGHSH, CDR2 LQKENI. The CDR3 DNA follows: TGTGCCAGCTCACCACCGGGGGCTGGGGAGAGGCCCCAGCATTTT. This codes for CASSPPGAGERPQHF.